This T cell receptor beta chain was sequenced for a study of early T cells in non-severe SARS-CoV-2 infection. Study-level information: Sequenced bulk RNA came from whole blood that was unsorted, and chains were unpaired.

The protocol attached unique molecular identifiers to individual cDNA molecules. TCRdb fed the 5' RACE reads into MiXCR, producing one record per CDR3 protein. The sample lists tens of thousands of distinct CDR3 sequences, 9.5% to 13% seen once, with about 10% in the top ten. Germline assignment: CDR1 MNHEY and CDR2 SVGEGT. The CDR3 loop spans 18 amino acids. Trimming took off 0 bases at V and 0 bases at J, with 12 bases between the two ends. This clonotype showed up many times. The V call is TRBV6-2 or TRBV6-3, the J call TRBJ2-6; the D is unclear. Sequenced material: whole blood. This TCR was recovered from an adult who was a healthcare worker with PCR-confirmed SARS-CoV-2 infection or an uninfected control (not recorded which). This CDR3 is CASSYSTFLGSGANVLTF. For the CDR3, the DNA is TGTGCCAGCAGTTACTCGACTTTCTTAGGCTCTGGGGCCAACGTCCTGACTTTC.